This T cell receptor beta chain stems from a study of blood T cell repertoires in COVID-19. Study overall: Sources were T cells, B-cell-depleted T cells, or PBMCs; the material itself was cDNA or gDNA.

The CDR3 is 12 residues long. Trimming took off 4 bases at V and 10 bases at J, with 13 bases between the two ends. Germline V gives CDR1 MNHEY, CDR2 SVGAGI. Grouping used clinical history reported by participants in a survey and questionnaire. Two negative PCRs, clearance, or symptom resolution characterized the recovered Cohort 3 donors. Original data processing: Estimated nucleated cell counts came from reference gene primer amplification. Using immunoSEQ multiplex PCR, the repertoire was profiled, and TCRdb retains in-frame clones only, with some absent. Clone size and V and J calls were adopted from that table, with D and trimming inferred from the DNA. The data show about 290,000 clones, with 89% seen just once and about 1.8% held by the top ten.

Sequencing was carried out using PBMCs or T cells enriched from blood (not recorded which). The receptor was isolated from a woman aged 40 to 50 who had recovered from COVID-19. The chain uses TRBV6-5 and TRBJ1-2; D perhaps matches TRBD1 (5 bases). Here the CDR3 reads CASSSGGRVYTF. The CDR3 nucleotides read TGTGCCAGCAGTTCCGGGGGAAGAGTCTACACCTTC.